This T cell receptor beta chain was sequenced for a study of blood T cell repertoires in COVID-19. Study-wide background: The origin of the acute and convalescent COVID-19 samples was the United States, Italy and Spain.

V dropped 2 bases and J dropped 8; count of bases not matched to a gene: 5. The CDR3 is 14 residues long. Germline CDR1 reads SGHRS; CDR2 reads YFSETQ. Profiling relied on immunoSEQ multiplex PCR, and the TCRdb table lists in-frame clones only, not all of them. The top ten hold approximately 40% of the sample, which has just over 80,000 clones, 81% seen once. Sample: peripheral blood. The TCR originated in an elderly man with acute or convalescent COVID-19. The V and J genes are TRBV5-1 and TRBJ2-4; 9 bases map to TRBD1. In DNA, the CDR3 is TGCGCCAGCAGCTTACAGGGGGCGGTAGACATTCAGTACTTC. This codes for CASSLQGAVDIQYF.